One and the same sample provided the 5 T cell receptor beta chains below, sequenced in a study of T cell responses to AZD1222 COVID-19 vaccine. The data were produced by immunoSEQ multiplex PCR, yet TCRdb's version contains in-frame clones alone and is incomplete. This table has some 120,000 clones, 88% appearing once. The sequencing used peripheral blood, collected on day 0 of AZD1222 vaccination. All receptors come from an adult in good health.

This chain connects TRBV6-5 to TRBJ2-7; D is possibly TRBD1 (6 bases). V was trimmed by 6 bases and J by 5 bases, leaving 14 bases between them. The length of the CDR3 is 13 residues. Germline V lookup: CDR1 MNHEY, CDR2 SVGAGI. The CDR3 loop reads CASSLRGGDEQYF. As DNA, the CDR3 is TGTGCCAGCAGCCTCCGAGGGGGAGACGAGCAGTACTTC.

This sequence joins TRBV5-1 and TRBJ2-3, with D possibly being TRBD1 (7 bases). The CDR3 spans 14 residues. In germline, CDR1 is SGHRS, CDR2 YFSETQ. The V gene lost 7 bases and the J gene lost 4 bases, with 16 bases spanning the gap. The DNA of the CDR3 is TGCGCCAGCCTTCTCTCAGGGGGGCCAGATACGCAGTATTTT. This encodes CASLLSGGPDTQYF.

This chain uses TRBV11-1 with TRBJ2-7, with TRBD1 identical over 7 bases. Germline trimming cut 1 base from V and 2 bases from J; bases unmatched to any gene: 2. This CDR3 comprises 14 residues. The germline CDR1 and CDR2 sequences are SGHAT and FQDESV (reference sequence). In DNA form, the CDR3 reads TGTGCCAGCAGCTTAGGAGGGGGCCCCTACGAGCAGTACTTC. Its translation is CASSLGGGPYEQYF.

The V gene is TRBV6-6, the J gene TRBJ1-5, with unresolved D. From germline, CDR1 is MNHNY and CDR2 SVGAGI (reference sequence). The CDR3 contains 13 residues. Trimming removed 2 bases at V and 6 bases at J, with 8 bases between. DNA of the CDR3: TGTGCCAGCAGTTACGAGGGTCCTCAGCCCCAGCATTTT. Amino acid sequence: CASSYEGPQPQHF.

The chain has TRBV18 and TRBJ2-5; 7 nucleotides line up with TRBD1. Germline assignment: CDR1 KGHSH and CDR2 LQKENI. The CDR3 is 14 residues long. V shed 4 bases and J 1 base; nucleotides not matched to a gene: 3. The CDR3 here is CASSLRDSQETQYF. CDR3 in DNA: TGTGCCAGCTCACTCCGGGACAGCCAAGAGACCCAGTACTTC.